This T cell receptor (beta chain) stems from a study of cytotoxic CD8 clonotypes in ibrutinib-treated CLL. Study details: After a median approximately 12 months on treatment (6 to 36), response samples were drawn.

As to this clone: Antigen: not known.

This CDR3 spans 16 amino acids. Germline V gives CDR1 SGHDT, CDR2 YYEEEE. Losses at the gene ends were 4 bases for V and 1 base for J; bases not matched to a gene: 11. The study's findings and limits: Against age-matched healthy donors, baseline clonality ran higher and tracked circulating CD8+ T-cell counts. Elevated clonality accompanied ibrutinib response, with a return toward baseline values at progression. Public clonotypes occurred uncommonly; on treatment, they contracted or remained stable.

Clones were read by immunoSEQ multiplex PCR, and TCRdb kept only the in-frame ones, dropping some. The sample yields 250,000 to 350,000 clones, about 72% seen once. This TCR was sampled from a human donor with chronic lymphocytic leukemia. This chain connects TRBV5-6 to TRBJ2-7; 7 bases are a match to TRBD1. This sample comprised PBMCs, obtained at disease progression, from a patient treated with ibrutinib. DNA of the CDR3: TGTGCCAGCAGCGTAAACAGGGGCACCAGGTCCTACGAGCAGTACTTC. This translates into CASSVNRGTRSYEQYF. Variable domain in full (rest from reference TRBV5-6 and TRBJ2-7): DAGVTQSPTHLIKTRGQQVTLRCSPKSGHDTVSWYQQALGQGPQFIFQYYEEEERQRGNFPDRFSGHQFPNYSSELNVNALLLGDSALYLCASSVNRGTRSYEQYFGPGTRLTVT.